The rows below give T cell receptor beta chains drawn from one sample of a study of shared clonotypes between healthy human individuals. Method: immunoSEQ multiplex PCR; TCRdb's copy keeps in-frame clones and lacks some. The sample consists of about 1.1 million clones, 70% to 80% of them appearing once. Sequencing was carried out using memory CD4+ T cells from PBMCs. These receptors came from a man between 18 and 29 years old in good health. Some clones in this sample may be carry-over from other donors' samples. CDR3s include the opening cysteine and the closing phenylalanine or tryptophan. The D gene is left open where the match is weak. The size entry is marked missing in some rows and otherwise reads once, few, many or a size class.

j_call d_call v_call clone_size cdr3_aa cdr3_nt
TRBJ2-3 TRBD1 TRBV9 . CASSADRGADTQYF TGTGCCAGCAGCGCCGACAGGGGGGCAGATACGCAGTATTTT
TRBJ1-2 . TRBV14 . CASSQGRNYGYTF TGTGCCAGCAGCCAAGGCCGGAACTATGGCTACACCTTC
TRBJ2-4 . TRBV2 . CASSGAEYKAKNIQYF TGTGCCAGCAGCGGGGCGGAGTACAAGGCCAAAAACATTCAGTACTTC
TRBJ1-2 . TRBV21-1 . CASSRPCGYTF TGTGCCAGCAGCCGCCCCTGTGGCTACACCTTC
TRBJ2-7 TRBD2 TRBV5-1 . CASSSSGVGLEQYF TGCGCCAGCAGCTCGAGCGGGGTGGGGCTCGAGCAGTACTTC
TRBJ2-1 TRBD2 TRBV5-1 . CASSFPSGRFNEQFF TGCGCCAGCAGCTTCCCTAGCGGGAGGTTCAATGAGCAGTTCTTC
TRBJ2-2 . TRBV7-6 once CASSPYSGVNTGELFF TGTGCCAGCAGCCCCTATAGCGGAGTGAACACCGGGGAGCTGTTTTTT
TRBJ2-4 . TRBV5-4 . CASSPGDFAKNIQYF TGTGCCAGCAGTCCAGGGGATTTTGCCAAAAACATTCAGTACTTC
TRBJ1-3 . TRBV9 few CASSVDGGGHRNTIYF TGTGCCAGCAGCGTAGACGGGGGAGGACACCGAAACACCATATATTTT
TRBJ2-3 . TRBV7-9 . CASSFNGREDTQYF TGTGCCAGCAGCTTCAACGGCAGGGAAGATACGCAGTATTTT
TRBJ2-1 TRBD2 TRBV11-1 once CASSLAASGSYNEQFF TGTGCCAGCAGCTTAGCGGCTAGCGGGAGTTACAATGAGCAGTTCTTC
TRBJ1-1 . TRBV15 . CATSRDRGLGFTEAFF TGTGCCACCAGCAGAGATCGAGGGCTGGGCTTCACTGAAGCTTTCTTT
TRBJ2-5 . TRBV27 . CASRSPGSQTQYF TGTGCCAGCAGATCCCCAGGATCACAGACCCAGTACTTC
TRBJ1-1 . TRBV28 . CASSPRTGKNTEAFF TGTGCCAGCAGCCCCCGGACCGGAAAGAACACTGAAGCTTTCTTT
TRBJ2-7 . TRBV10-2 once CASSGRVTYEQYF TGCGCCAGCAGCGGCAGGGTCACCTACGAGCAGTACTTC
TRBJ1-1 TRBD1 TRBV15 . CATSVEPGGYTEAFF TGTGCCACCAGCGTTGAACCAGGGGGCTACACTGAAGCTTTCTTT
TRBJ2-3 . TRBV5-1 . CASSLSRGRDTQYF TGCGCCAGCAGCTTGTCGCGGGGGCGAGATACGCAGTATTTT
TRBJ1-1 TRBD1 TRBV5-5 . CASSPDRDTEAFF TGTGCCAGCAGTCCCGACAGGGACACTGAAGCTTTCTTT
TRBJ2-7 TRBD1 TRBV5-4 . CASSFQQGNEQYF TGTGCCAGCAGCTTTCAACAGGGGAACGAGCAGTACTTC
TRBJ2-1 TRBD2 TRBV19 . CASSPAGGSYNEQFF TGTGCCAGTAGTCCCGCGGGAGGTTCCTACAATGAGCAGTTCTTC
TRBJ2-3 TRBD1 TRBV7-9 . CASSLYDRERDTQYF TGTGCCAGCAGCTTATACGACAGGGAACGTGATACGCAGTATTTT
TRBJ1-1 TRBD1 TRBV6-5 . CASRQGQMTEAFF TGTGCCAGCAGACAGGGGCAAATGACTGAAGCTTTCTTT
TRBJ2-4 TRBD1 TRBV6-5 . CASSFTGTGTNIQYF TGTGCCAGCAGTTTTACCGGGACAGGGACTAACATTCAGTACTTC
TRBJ1-2 . TRBV5-8 . CASSLQLQNGYTF TGTGCCAGCAGCTTACAGCTTCAGAATGGCTACACCTTC
TRBJ1-2 . TRBV5-1 . CASSHGAYRNNYGYTF TGCGCCAGCAGCCATGGGGCCTACAGGAACAACTATGGCTACACCTTC
TRBJ2-4 TRBD2 TRBV10-1 few CASQFPTGTSGNIQYF TGCGCCAGTCAGTTTCCAACCGGGACTAGCGGAAACATTCAGTACTTC
TRBJ2-7 TRBD1 TRBV5-5 . CASSFRDSPYEQYF TGTGCCAGCAGCTTTCGGGACAGTCCCTACGAGCAGTACTTC
TRBJ1-6 . TRBV4-1 . CASSPLVGRDNSPLHF TGCGCCAGCAGCCCTCTCGTAGGCAGGGATAATTCACCCCTCCACTTT
TRBJ2-1 . TRBV28 . CASSLVSGGPYNEQFF TGTGCCAGCAGTTTAGTCTCTGGGGGGCCCTACAATGAGCAGTTCTTC
TRBJ1-5 . TRBV5-1 . CASSLGPDQPQHF TGTGCCAGCAGCTTGGGGCCAGATCAGCCCCAGCATTTT
TRBJ2-2 . TRBV23-1 once CASNGPPGELFF TGCGCCAGCAACGGGCCCCCCGGGGAGCTGTTTTTT
TRBJ2-7 TRBD2 TRBV5-1 . CASSGGAAGGGYEQYF TGCGCCAGCAGCGGCGGTGCGGCGGGAGGGGGATATGAGCAGTACTTC
TRBJ2-7 TRBD1 TRBV5-1 . CASSSPDGTGSSEQYF TGCGCCAGCAGCTCCCCAGACGGGACAGGGTCGAGCGAGCAGTACTTC
TRBJ2-3 TRBD1 TRBV5-6 . CASSFSGTGRTDTQYF TGTGCCAGCAGCTTCTCCGGGACAGGGCGCACAGATACGCAGTATTTT
TRBJ2-3 . TRBV15 few CATSRQVRDTQYF TGTGCCACCAGCAGACAGGTCAGGGATACGCAGTATTTT
TRBJ1-2 . TRBV28 . CASSLGPYGYTF TGTGCCAGCAGTCTAGGTCCCTATGGCTACACCTTC
TRBJ2-3 TRBD1 TRBV29-1 . CSVGDRVTQYF TGCAGCGTTGGGGACAGGGTCACGCAGTATTTT
TRBJ1-5 TRBD1 TRBV4-1 . CASSQDDRDHQPQHF TGCGCCAGCAGCCAAGATGACAGGGACCATCAGCCCCAGCATTTT
TRBJ2-2 . TRBV7-2 . CASSLIPPPGELFF TGTGCCAGCAGCTTAATCCCCCCGCCCGGGGAGCTGTTTTTT
TRBJ2-2 TRBD2 TRBV7-2 . CASSSTSGAGGELFF TGTGCCAGCAGCTCAACTAGCGGAGCGGGCGGGGAGCTGTTTTTT
TRBJ1-4 . TRBV4-3 . CASSQSGGASRGNEKLFF TGCGCCAGCAGCCAATCGGGCGGGGCTTCACGAGGTAATGAAAAACTGTTTTTT
TRBJ1-3 . TRBV7-3 . CASSLARGNTIYF TGTGCCAGCAGCTTAGCCAGGGGAAACACCATATATTTT
TRBJ2-7 TRBD1 TRBV11-1 . CASRQGDRGLYEQYF TGTGCCAGCAGACAAGGAGACAGGGGGCTCTACGAGCAGTACTTC
TRBJ2-7 . TRBV27 . CASRDYRSYEQYF TGTGCCAGCAGGGACTATCGCTCCTACGAGCAGTACTTC
TRBJ1-2 . TRBV6-6 . CASSPQEGNYGYTF TGTGCCAGCAGTCCCCAGGAAGGCAACTATGGCTACACCTTC
TRBJ2-7 TRBD2 TRBV5-1 . CASSRDSGLAGAEQYF TGCGCCAGCAGCAGGGACTCGGGACTAGCGGGAGCCGAGCAGTACTTC